The next 3 T cell receptor beta chains were all read from a single sample in a study of cytotoxic CD8 clonotypes in ibrutinib-treated CLL. TCRdb's table, derived via immunoSEQ multiplex PCR, lists solely in-frame clones and lacks some. Of about 97,000 clones listed, roughly four fifths were seen once; the top ten hold 20% to 25%. The material sequenced was PBMCs, taken after 24 months of ibrutinib treatment. Receptors originate from a human donor with chronic lymphocytic leukemia.

This sequence joins TRBV30 and TRBJ1-4, with a tentative D call TRBD1 (5 bases). Germline V gives CDR1 GTSNPN, CDR2 SVGIG (reference sequence). The CDR3 totals 13 residues. V was shortened by 3 bases and J by 7 bases, with 12 bases between the two germline ends. CDR3 residues: CAWSVQGGEKLFF. CDR3 nucleotides: TGTGCCTGGAGCGTTCAGGGAGGTGAAAAACTGTTTTTT.

The rearrangement uses TRBV28 and TRBJ2-7; 9 bases line up with TRBD2. Losses at the gene ends were 8 bases for V and 6 bases for J; bases not matched to a gene: 5. The CDR3 runs to 12 residues. Germline lookup yields CDR1 MDHEN and CDR2 SYDVKM. CDR3 sequence: CASGTSTGEQYF. The CDR3 DNA is TGTGCCAGCGGGACTAGCACCGGCGAGCAGTACTTC.

The chain recombines TRBV19 with TRBJ1-1, with 8 positions matching TRBD1. Germline assignment: CDR1 LNHDA and CDR2 SQIVND (reference sequence). The V and J ends lost 5 bases and 3 bases, in that order; junction bases with no gene match: 11. This CDR3 contains 16 residues. The CDR3 nucleotides are TGTGCCAGTAGTTCCGTTGGCAGGGGGCGCGACACTGAAGCTTTCTTT. This sequence encodes CASSSVGRGRDTEAFF.